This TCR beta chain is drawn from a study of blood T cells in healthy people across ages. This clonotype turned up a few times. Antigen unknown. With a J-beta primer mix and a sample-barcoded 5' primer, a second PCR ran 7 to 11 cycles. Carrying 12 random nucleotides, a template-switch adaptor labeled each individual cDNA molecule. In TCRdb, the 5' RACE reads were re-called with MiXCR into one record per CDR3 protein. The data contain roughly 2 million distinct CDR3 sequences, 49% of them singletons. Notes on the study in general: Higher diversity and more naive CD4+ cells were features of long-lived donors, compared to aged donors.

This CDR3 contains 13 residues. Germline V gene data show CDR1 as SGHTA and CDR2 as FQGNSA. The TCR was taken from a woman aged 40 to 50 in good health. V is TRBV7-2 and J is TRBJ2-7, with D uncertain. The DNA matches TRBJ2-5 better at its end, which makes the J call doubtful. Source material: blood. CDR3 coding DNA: TGTGCCAGCAGCTCAGGTATCAGAGAGACCCAGTACTTC. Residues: CASSSGIRETQYF.